This T cell receptor (beta chain) is drawn from a study of beta chain features in type 1 diabetes. Study-wide results and caveats: TCRB CDR3s from Type 1 diabetes patients were moderately but significantly shorter in all four CD4+ subsets. Type 1 diabetes patients had fewer VDJ junction insertions and more deletions.

V lost 5 bases to trimming and J lost 7 bases, with 9 bases between them. Looked up from germline, CDR1 is LNHDA and CDR2 is SQIVND (reference sequence). The CDR3 loop spans 12 amino acids. In its sample, this clone was seen a few times. Antigen specificity is unknown. Expressed TCRB transcripts were sequenced because the isolated RNA had all been reverse transcribed beforehand. Some clones are missing from TCRdb's copy, which holds only in-frame ones; the method was immunoSEQ multiplex PCR. The repertoire holds around 360,000 clones, over 9.5% seen once, with approximately 0.01% in the top ten. This TCR was recovered from a woman younger than 30 with type 1 diabetes. The sequenced sample was naive CD4+ T cells from blood. This chain joins TRBV19 and TRBJ1-5; D not certain. The CDR3 protein is CASSPRLQPQHF. DNA for the CDR3: TGTGCCAGTAGTCCCCGACTGCAGCCCCAGCATTTT.